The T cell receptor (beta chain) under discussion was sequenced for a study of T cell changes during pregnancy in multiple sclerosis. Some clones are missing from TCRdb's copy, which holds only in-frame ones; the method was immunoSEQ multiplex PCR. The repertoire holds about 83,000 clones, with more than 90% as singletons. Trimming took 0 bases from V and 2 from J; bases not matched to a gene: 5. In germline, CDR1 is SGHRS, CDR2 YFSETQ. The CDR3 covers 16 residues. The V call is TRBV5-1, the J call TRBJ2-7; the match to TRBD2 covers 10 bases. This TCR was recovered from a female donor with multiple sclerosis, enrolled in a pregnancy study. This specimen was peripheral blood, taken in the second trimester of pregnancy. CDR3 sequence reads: CASSLVLAGPAYEQYF. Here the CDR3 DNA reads TGCGCCAGCAGCTTGGTACTAGCGGGACCAGCCTACGAGCAGTACTTC.